This TCR beta chain is drawn from a study of cytomegalovirus exposure and HLA in healthy donors. A multiplex PCR was run with 60 Vbeta primers and 13 Jbeta primers. The repertoire was sequenced with immunoSEQ multiplex PCR; TCRdb's copy has only in-frame clones and lacks some. The sample shows some 150,000 clones, about 82% of them seen only once. The CDR3 length is 16 residues. The germline V gene has CDR1 SGHRS and CDR2 YFSETQ. Trimming at V came to 0 bases and at J to 3 bases, leaving 7 bases not matched to a gene. The TCR was taken from a woman aged 25-40 years in good health and CMV-seropositive. The chain joins TRBV5-1 to TRBJ2-7; 9 nucleotides match TRBD1. The source material was PBMCs. The CDR3 nucleotides are TGCGCCAGCAGCTTGGCTGGGACAGGGTGGAACTACGAGCAGTACTTC. This sequence encodes CASSLAGTGWNYEQYF.